This T cell receptor beta chain was captured in a study of T cells in localized non-small cell lung cancer. With respect to this clone: Antigen specificity is unknown.

TCRdb's copy holds only in-frame clones and misses some; the assay was immunoSEQ multiplex PCR. The data hold 3,600 or so clones, with roughly a quarter observed a single time. Notes on the study in general: Clonality of T cells reached its maximum in uninvolved adjacent lung, surpassing tumor. Multi-region tumor sequencing was not done, so intratumor heterogeneity could not be excluded. Blood T cell density predicted longer survival; adjacent-lung clonality, shorter.

The source was lung tumor tissue, collected before any cancer treatment. The source of this sequence is a man aged 40 to 75 with stage II squamous cell lung carcinoma.

The CDR3 region is CASSWGLAGGAGELFF. CDR3 in DNA: TGTGCCAGCAGCTGGGGACTAGCGGGAGGGGCCGGGGAGCTGTTTTTT. The chain uses TRBV7-6 and TRBJ2-2; TRBD2 agrees at 16 bases. This CDR3 is 16 amino acids long. Looked up from germline, CDR1 is SGHVS and CDR2 is FNYEAQ. V gave up 4 bases and J gave up 6 bases; unmatched junction bases: 2.